The source of this T cell receptor (beta chain) is a study of shared clonotypes between healthy human individuals. Study-level information: Plates per donor: three CD4 naive, three CD4 memory, two CD8 naive, one CD8 memory.

Libraries were prepared by immunoSEQ multiplex PCR; TCRdb keeps only in-frame clonotypes and omits some of them. The profile shows hundreds of thousands of clones, approximately 95% of them singletons. Naive CD8 isolation took CD45RO-negative cells positively selected for CCR7 and excluded terminally differentiated effector memory CD45RA+ cells. The CDR3 totals 14 residues. With 0 bases removed from V and 13 bases from J, the gap between germline ends came to 15 bases. Per germline, CDR1 MNHEY and CDR2 SMNVEV (reference sequence). This clone was counted once. The V call is TRBV27, the J call TRBJ2-2; D gene ambiguous. The receptor comes from a woman in her twenties or thirties in good health. The sample consisted of naive CD8+ T cells sorted from blood. In DNA form, the CDR3 reads TGTGCCAGCAGTTTATCATCCCCCCTGAGAAGGCTGTTTTTT. It yields the protein CASSLSSPLRRLFF.